The present T cell receptor (beta chain) was sequenced within a study of blood T cell repertoires in COVID-19. The wider study: Donors in the United States, Italy and Spain gave samples during acute or convalescent COVID-19.

This clone was counted a single time. This CDR3 is built from 14 residues. The V gene's germline CDR1 is GTSNPN and CDR2 SVGIG (reference sequence). V shed 5 bases, J shed 11 bases, and the junction held 15 bases outside the gene matches. Original processing methods: Reference gene primer amplification gave nucleated cell count estimates. Assay: immunoSEQ multiplex PCR; the TCRdb copy retains only in-frame clones and omits some. For V, J and clone size, that table is used; D and trimming come from the DNA. Here the sample spans some 87,000 clones, around 86% being singletons. This sequence joins TRBV30 and TRBJ1-1, with 9 positions matching TRBD1. Sequencing was carried out using peripheral blood. The receptor was isolated from a woman in her seventies with acute or convalescent COVID-19. This chain's CDR3 is CAWAGTGLAGSAFF. CDR3 sequence (DNA): TGTGCCTGGGCCGGGACAGGGTTAGCAGGATCCGCTTTCTTT.